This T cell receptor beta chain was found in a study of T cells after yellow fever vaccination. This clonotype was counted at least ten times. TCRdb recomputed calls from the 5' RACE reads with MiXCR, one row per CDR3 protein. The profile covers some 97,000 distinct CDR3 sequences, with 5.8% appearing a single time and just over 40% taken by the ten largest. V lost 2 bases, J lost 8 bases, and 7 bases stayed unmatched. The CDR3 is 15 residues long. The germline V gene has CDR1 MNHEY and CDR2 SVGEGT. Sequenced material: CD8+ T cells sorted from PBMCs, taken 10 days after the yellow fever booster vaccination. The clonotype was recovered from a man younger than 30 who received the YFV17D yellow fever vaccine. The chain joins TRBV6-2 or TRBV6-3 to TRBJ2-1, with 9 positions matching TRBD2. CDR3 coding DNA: TGTGCCAGCAGTTACGGCGGGGGGGCGTTAGATGAGCAGTTCTTC. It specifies CASSYGGGALDEQFF.